This T cell receptor beta chain was profiled in a study of Ad26.COV2.S vaccination and SARS-CoV-2 variants. Study-wide context: Ad26.COV2.S was injected intramuscularly once or twice, 56 days apart. Study-level findings and limits: Measures of TCR breadth and depth may have fallen short of total T cell responses. There was reportedly substantial breadth in spike-specific CD8+ and CD4+ T cell responses after vaccination.

Note on this clone: The antigen is not known.

This CDR3 contains 14 residues. V lost 0 bases to trimming and J lost 3 bases, with 8 bases between them. Per germline, CDR1 MNHEY and CDR2 SVGEGT. The treatment here: roughly 19 received Ad26.COV2.S at low or high dose, single or two shots; several received placebo; per-sample allocation not given. Material that was analyzed had been drawn on day 63 after the first vaccine or placebo injection. Profiling relied on immunoSEQ multiplex PCR, and the TCRdb table lists in-frame clones only, not all of them. The data hold approximately 250,000 clones, with approximately 90% observed a single time. This receptor was identified in a person aged 18-60 years who received the Ad26.COV2.S COVID-19 vaccine or a placebo. Sequences were derived from peripheral blood, sampled in a trial of Ad26.COV2.S vaccine versus placebo. V gene TRBV6-2 or TRBV6-3 combines with J gene TRBJ1-1; no definite D call. CDR3 sequence: CASSYSTRHTEAFF. CDR3 DNA: TGTGCCAGCAGTTACTCGACTCGGCACACTGAAGCTTTCTTT.